Following are 10 T cell receptor beta chains from one sample sequenced in a study of T cells after yellow fever vaccination. MiXCR, applied by TCRdb to the 5' RACE reads, yields one record per CDR3 protein. The sample includes some 500,000 distinct CDR3 sequences, around an eighth seen only once; the top ten take 11% to 15%. The specimen was PBMCs, collected on the day of the yellow fever booster vaccination. These receptors came from a man aged 30 to 45 who received the YFV17D yellow fever vaccine.

V and J are TRBV20-1 and TRBJ2-3, with 14 bases that match TRBD2. Germline V gene data show CDR1 as DFQATT and CDR2 as SNEGSKA (reference sequence). Trimming cost V 6 bases and J 7 bases; bases outside gene matches: 3. CDR3 length: 13 residues. The CDR3 loop is CSARTSGRYTQYF. In DNA, the CDR3 is TGCAGTGCCAGGACTAGCGGGAGGTATACGCAGTATTTT.

This clonotype was counted between two and nine times. V is TRBV5-5 and J is TRBJ2-3, with 8 bases matching TRBD2. V dropped 4 bases and J dropped 4; count of bases not matched to a gene: 11. CDR3 length equals 16 residues. Germline-derived CDR1 and CDR2 are SGHKS and YYEKEE (reference sequence). The CDR3, as DNA: TGTGCCAGCAGCGGACCCCCTAGCGGGCCACCAGATACGCAGTATTTT. Translated: CASSGPPSGPPDTQYF.

In its sample, this clonotype was seen a few times. V and J are TRBV7-2 and TRBJ2-5; D tentatively reads TRBD1 or TRBD2 (5 bases each). The V gene's germline CDR1 is SGHTA and CDR2 FQGNSA. The CDR3 extends over 16 amino acids. Trimming stripped 4 bases from V and 5 bases from J, with 20 bases between. The CDR3 sequence is CASSSPLGRWGETQYF. CDR3 DNA: TGTGCCAGCAGCTCCCCTCTAGGGAGATGGGGGGAGACCCAGTACTTC.

This sequence joins TRBV18 and TRBJ1-5; TRBD1 might be the D (6 bases). Trimming left V 3 bases short and J 4 bases short, with 13 bases between. Germline V CDR1 and CDR2: KGHSH, LQKENI. The CDR3 has 15 amino acids. The CDR3 bases are TGTGCCAGCTCACCCGTACAGGGCGGTAATCAGCCCCAGCATTTT. It encodes CASSPVQGGNQPQHF.

The rearrangement links TRBV20-1 to TRBJ2-3, with D tentatively TRBD1 (6 bases). The CDR3 has 15 residues. CDR1 DFQATT and CDR2 SNEGSKA come from the germline V gene (reference sequence). V lost 5 bases and J lost 0, with 15 bases in between. The CDR3 loop reads CSARSWGRSTDTQYF. The CDR3 nucleotides read TGCAGTGCTCGCTCCTGGGGGCGGAGCACAGATACGCAGTATTTT.

This clonotype was seen more than once but under ten times. The chain has TRBV12-3 or TRBV12-4 and TRBJ2-1, with TRBD2 as a possible D gene (5 bases). Deletions cut 6 bases from V and 6 bases from J, with 12 bases between. The CDR3 has 13 residues. The CDR3 reads CASSRTQINEQFF. DNA of the CDR3: TGTGCCAGCAGCCGGACTCAGATCAATGAGCAGTTCTTC.

This clonotype was picked up a small number of times. The V and J genes are TRBV9 and TRBJ2-5, with 12 nucleotides matching TRBD1. J gave up 5 bases and V 3 bases, and 5 bases lay outside the gene matches. The CDR3 covers 15 residues. Germline CDR1 reads SGDLS; CDR2 reads YYNGEE. The CDR3 sequence is CASSEGQGAFETQYF. DNA of the CDR3: TGTGCCAGCAGCGAGGGACAGGGGGCCTTCGAGACCCAGTACTTC.

This clonotype has ten or more counts. The DNA for the CDR3 is TGTGCCAGCAGTTCTAGATCCTACGAGCAGTACTTC. This translates into CASSSRSYEQYF. The V and J genes are TRBV6-2 or TRBV6-3 and TRBJ2-7; no reliable D call. Germline V CDR1 and CDR2: MNHEY, SVGEGT. With 4 bases removed from V and 1 base from J, the gap between germline ends came to 5 bases. The CDR3 loop spans 12 amino acids.

This chain uses TRBV20-1 with TRBJ2-7; TRBD1 matches 7 bases. The germline V gene has CDR1 DFQATT and CDR2 SNEGSKA (reference sequence). Trimming removed 3 bases from V and 2 bases from J; junction bases left unmatched: 4. This CDR3 comprises 13 residues. The DNA of the CDR3 is TGCAGTGCTAGTACAGGGGTTCCCTACGAGCAGTACTTC. It codes for CSASTGVPYEQYF.

This clonotype was observed a handful of times. The chain links TRBV28 to TRBJ2-1; the match to TRBD2 covers 10 bases. This CDR3 contains 20 residues. In germline, CDR1 is MDHEN, CDR2 SYDVKM. The J segment lost 4 bases and the V segment lost 2 bases, leaving 17 bases of the junction unmatched. CDR3 DNA: TGTGCCAGCAGTTTAGCCGGGACTAGCGCACGCCCAGAGGGTTACAATGAGCAGTTCTTC. Encoded protein: CASSLAGTSARPEGYNEQFF.